The 32 T cell receptor beta chains listed next were all sequenced from one sample in a study of cytomegalovirus exposure and HLA in healthy donors. The study ran its PCR with 60 Vbeta and 13 Jbeta primers. TCRdb keeps only in-frame clones here, not all; method: immunoSEQ multiplex PCR. The sample records more than 60,000 clones, 65% to 75% being singletons. Sequencing used PBMCs. The receptors were gathered from a man in his forties or fifties in good health and CMV-seropositive.

V is TRBV6-1 and J is TRBJ2-1; 8 bases map to TRBD2. Germline CDR1 reads MNHNS; CDR2 reads SASEGT. The CDR3 is 14 residues long. The V and J ends lost 7 bases and 7 bases, in that order; junction bases with no gene match: 9. CDR3 sequence: CASTFGLAKNEQFF. CDR3 nucleotide sequence: TGTGCCAGCACCTTTGGACTAGCAAAGAATGAGCAGTTCTTC.

In its sample, this clone was seen a few times. This chain connects TRBV6-4 to TRBJ2-3; TRBD2 aligns across 12 bases. J was trimmed by 2 bases and V by 7 bases; bases with no gene match: 13. This CDR3 region has 18 residues. Germline loops: CDR1 MRHNA, CDR2 SNTAGT. This chain's CDR3 is CASNFRLAGGPDTDTQYF. DNA of the CDR3: TGTGCCAGCAACTTCCGGCTAGCGGGAGGGCCGGACACAGATACGCAGTATTTT.

The chain recombines TRBV19 with TRBJ2-3, with 10 bases fitting TRBD1. The ends lost 1 base at V and 5 bases at J; junction bases unmatched: 6. Germline CDR1 reads LNHDA; CDR2 reads SQIVND (reference sequence). This CDR3 comprises 16 residues. CDR3 protein: CASSIVRDRGRDTQYF. The DNA of the CDR3 is TGTGCCAGTAGTATAGTTCGGGACAGGGGAAGAGATACGCAGTATTTT.

The V gene is TRBV4-3, the J gene TRBJ2-5; a possible D gene is TRBD2 (7 bases). This CDR3 is built from 15 residues. Per germline, CDR1 LGHNA and CDR2 YSLEER. V dropped 1 base and J dropped 2 bases, with 11 bases sitting between them. The CDR3 coding sequence is TGCGCCAGCAGCCAAGGACGGGGGGCACAAGAGACCCAGTACTTC. Translating it yields CASSQGRGAQETQYF.

The sample holds a few counts of this clone. This chain uses TRBV27 with TRBJ2-1, with TRBD2 identical over 10 bases. V was clipped by 3 bases and J by 12 bases; unmatched bases: 8. The germline CDR1 and CDR2 sequences are MNHEY and SMNVEV (reference sequence). This CDR3 has 14 amino acids. The CDR3 loop reads CASSFVGSGGSQFF. The CDR3 DNA reads as TGTGCCAGCAGTTTCGTAGGTAGCGGGGGGTCGCAGTTCTTC.

The rearrangement uses TRBV5-6 and TRBJ1-6; TRBD1 might be the D (5 bases). The V end lost 4 bases, the J end lost 7 bases, and 24 bases lay between the germline ends. This CDR3 has 18 amino acids. Germline V lookup: CDR1 SGHDT, CDR2 YYEEEE. The CDR3, as DNA: TGTGCCAGCAGCCGCTACGGCGGTAGGGCAGGGCTGAATTCACCCCTCCACTTT. As protein: CASSRYGGRAGLNSPLHF.

This chain connects TRBV5-1 to TRBJ1-4; TRBD1 agrees at 9 bases. Unmatched junction bases numbered 2, after V lost 3 bases and J lost 8 bases. This CDR3 spans 13 amino acids. Looked up from germline, CDR1 is SGHRS and CDR2 is YFSETQ. CDR3 DNA: TGCGCCAGCAGCTCGGACAGGGGCGAAAAACTGTTTTTT. Residues: CASSSDRGEKLFF.

This sequence joins TRBV4-3 and TRBJ2-1, with TRBD2 matching over 9 bases. The CDR3 totals 16 residues. Germline assignment: CDR1 LGHNA and CDR2 YSLEER. With 4 bases clipped from V and 5 bases from J, the junction kept 9 bases outside the gene matches. Here the CDR3 DNA reads TGCGCCAGCAGCCGGGATCTAGCGGGGAGTAACAATGAGCAGTTCTTC. Translated, it gives CASSRDLAGSNNEQFF.

For the CDR3, the DNA is TGTGCCAGCAGACTAGCGGTTAAAGAGACCCAGTACTTC. Residues: CASRLAVKETQYF. This chain uses TRBV7-9 with TRBJ2-5; 8 bases are shared with TRBD2. The CDR3 has 13 amino acids. Germline V gives CDR1 SEHNR, CDR2 FQNEAQ (reference sequence). J was trimmed by 3 bases and V by 6 bases; bases with no gene match: 3.

The V and J genes are TRBV2 and TRBJ1-1, with 7 bases lining up with TRBD1. Germline-derived CDR1 and CDR2 are SNHLY and FYNNEI. The CDR3 runs 11 residues. V was clipped by 6 bases and J by 11 bases; unmatched bases: 6. The CDR3 spells CASSQTGNAFF. As DNA, the CDR3 is TGTGCCAGCAGCCAGACAGGGAATGCTTTCTTT. The variable domain in full, with the rest retrieved from reference TRBV2 and TRBJ1-1, is EPEVTQTPSHQVTQMGQEVILRCVPISNHLYFYWYRQILGQKVEFLVSFYNNEISEKSEIFDDQFSVERPDGSNFTLKIRSTKLEDSAMYFCASSQTGNAFFGQGTRLTVV.

The gene calls are TRBV5-5 and TRBJ2-3, with D possibly matching TRBD2 (5 bases). The CDR3 is 15 amino acids. V lost 4 bases and J lost 2, with 14 bases in between. Germline V gives CDR1 SGHKS, CDR2 YYEKEE (reference sequence). CDR3: CASSPWTPDTDTQYF. For the CDR3, the DNA is TGTGCCAGCAGCCCCTGGACTCCAGACACAGATACGCAGTATTTT. Using reference TRBV5-5 and TRBJ2-3 for the parts outside the CDR3, the full variable domain is DAGVTQSPTHLIKTRGQQVTLRCSPISGHKSVSWYQQVLGQGPQFIFQYYEKEERGRGNFPDRFSARQFPNYSSELNVNALLLGDSALYLCASSPWTPDTDTQYFGPGTRLTVL.

The rearrangement links TRBV21-1 to TRBJ1-1; TRBD1 reflects the table's D call only, with no check against the DNA. TRBV21-1 is termed a pseudogene. The CDR3 runs to 15 residues. The DNA of the CDR3 is TGTGCCAGCAGCAAAGGAGGGACAAGGAACACTGAAGCTTTCTTT. Encoded protein: CASSKGGTRNTEAFF.

There are a few counts of this clone. The J gene is TRBJ2-7, the V gene TRBV11-2; no clear D. Trimming removed 5 bases at V and 5 bases at J, with 10 bases between. Germline CDR1 reads SGHAT; CDR2 reads FQNNGV. CDR3 length: 12 amino acids. The CDR3 sequence is CASSKTSHEQYF. CDR3 sequence (DNA): TGTGCCAGCAGCAAGACAAGTCACGAGCAGTACTTC.

This chain uses TRBV7-2 with TRBJ2-3; D unclear. The V gene lost 0 bases and the J gene lost 0 bases, with 13 bases spanning the gap. CDR1 and CDR2 (germline): SGHTA, FQGNSA. The CDR3 has 17 residues. CDR3 in amino acids: CASSLAWSESSTDTQYF. In DNA, the CDR3 is TGTGCCAGCAGCTTAGCTTGGAGCGAATCTAGCACAGATACGCAGTATTTT.

The chain has TRBV18 and TRBJ1-6; tentatively, D is TRBD1 (5 bases). The CDR3 consists of 15 residues. CDR1 is KGHSH and CDR2 is LQKENI in the germline V gene. Trimming left V 1 base short and J 7 bases short, with 11 bases between. The CDR3 nucleotides read TGTGCCAGCTCACCACAAGGGGTACAGAATTCACCCCTCCACTTT. Translation: CASSPQGVQNSPLHF.

J is TRBJ2-3 and V is TRBV4-1; 9 nucleotides agree with TRBD2. The length of the CDR3 is 16 residues. V shed 4 bases and J 2 bases; nucleotides not matched to a gene: 7. From germline, CDR1 is MGHRA and CDR2 YSYEKL. The CDR3 is CASSLRTSELTDTQYF. CDR3 DNA sequence: TGCGCCAGCAGCCTACGGACTAGCGAACTCACAGATACGCAGTATTTT.

The sample holds one count of this clone. This chain connects TRBV28 to TRBJ1-5; 7 bases are shared with TRBD1. The V and J ends lost 3 bases and 6 bases, in that order; junction bases with no gene match: 11. The CDR3 contains 16 residues. Germline loops: CDR1 MDHEN, CDR2 SYDVKM. The CDR3 DNA reads TGTGCCAGCAGTTTTCGGGGACAGTTGGTAGCTCAGCCCCAGCATTTT. Protein product: CASSFRGQLVAQPQHF.

V is TRBV10-2 and J is TRBJ2-3; D may be TRBD1 (5 bases). The CDR3 length is 17 residues. Trimming shortened V by 0 bases and J by 3 bases, and 16 bases separated the two germline ends. The germline V gene encodes CDR1 WSHSY and CDR2 SAAADI. CDR3 DNA sequence: TGCGCCAGCAGTGAGTCGGGTGCGTGGGGCGGTACAGATACGCAGTATTTT. This sequence encodes CASSESGAWGGTDTQYF.

The V gene is TRBV28, the J gene TRBJ1-4, with 7 nucleotides matching TRBD1. CDR1 MDHEN and CDR2 SYDVKM come from the germline V gene. The CDR3 totals 18 residues. Trimming at V came to 8 bases and at J to 7 bases, leaving 22 bases not matched to a gene. Here the CDR3 reads CASLPITGESGGSEKLFF. The DNA of the CDR3 is TGTGCCAGCCTTCCGATAACCGGAGAATCAGGGGGGAGTGAAAAACTGTTTTTT.

The chain is built from TRBV28 and TRBJ2-2, with TRBD2 matching 8 bases. CDR1 and CDR2 from the germline V gene are MDHEN and SYDVKM. After removal of 7 bases from V and 5 bases from J, the junction contained 9 bases not matched to a gene. This CDR3 has 15 residues. CDR3 sequence: CASTQAGALTGELFF. The DNA of the CDR3 is TGTGCCAGCACTCAAGCGGGGGCCTTAACCGGGGAGCTGTTTTTT.

The rearrangement joins TRBV6-1 to TRBJ1-3; D is uncertain. The CDR3 has 16 residues. V lost 0 bases and J lost 0, with 9 bases in between. Germline V gene data show CDR1 as MNHNS and CDR2 as SASEGT. CDR3: CASSEAVSSSGNTIYF. CDR3 nucleotides: TGTGCCAGCAGTGAAGCAGTTTCCAGCTCTGGAAACACCATATATTTT.

This chain connects TRBV4-1 to TRBJ1-5, with D maybe TRBD1 (5 bases). The CDR3 loop spans 14 amino acids. V was trimmed by 3 bases and J by 5 bases, leaving 11 bases between them. Germline V lookup: CDR1 MGHRA, CDR2 YSYEKL. CDR3 region: CASSQTPGDQPQHF. CDR3 in DNA: TGCGCCAGCAGCCAGACCCCGGGGGATCAGCCCCAGCATTTT.

The chain is built from TRBV7-2 and TRBJ2-3; D remains unclear. Deletions cut 7 bases from V and 4 bases from J, with 6 bases between. The CDR3 consists of 11 residues. Germline V gene sequence: CDR1 SGHTA, CDR2 FQGNSA. The CDR3 spells CASTSADTQYF. CDR3 coding DNA: TGTGCCAGCACGTCGGCAGATACGCAGTATTTT.

This sequence joins TRBV29-1 and TRBJ2-7; tentatively, D is TRBD1 (6 bases). Germline loops: CDR1 SQVTM, CDR2 ANQGSEA. The CDR3 runs 11 residues. Trimming took 7 bases from V and 3 from J, leaving 10 bases between them. CDR3 sequence: CSGGQLYEQYF. Here the CDR3 DNA reads TGCAGCGGTGGACAGCTCTACGAGCAGTACTTC.

A single count supports this clone. The rearrangement links TRBV25-1 to TRBJ2-5; 9 bases are a match to TRBD2. This CDR3 contains 16 residues. The trim removed 2 bases at V and 5 bases at J, leaving 9 bases unmatched. Germline values: CDR1 MGHDK, CDR2 SYGVNS. CDR3: CASSENTGTSYETQYF. The DNA of the CDR3 is TGTGCCAGCAGTGAAAATACCGGGACTAGCTACGAGACCCAGTACTTC.

The chain joins TRBV6-5 to TRBJ2-7, with D tentatively TRBD1 (6 bases). This CDR3 comprises 15 residues. V lost 6 bases, J lost 2 bases, and 17 bases lay in between. Germline-derived CDR1 and CDR2 are MNHEY and SVGAGI. CDR3 nucleotide sequence: TGTGCCAGCAGGCGTCACAGGGCAAGGCCCTACGAGCAGTACTTC. Its translation is CASRRHRARPYEQYF.

The J gene is TRBJ2-7, the V gene TRBV5-1, with 14 bases aligning to TRBD2. This CDR3 region has 19 residues. V was clipped by 0 bases and J by 2 bases; unmatched bases: 10. The germline V gene has CDR1 SGHRS and CDR2 YFSETQ. DNA for the CDR3: TGCGCCAGCAGCTTGGAGGCCTCGGGACTAGCGGGAGAAACCTACGAGCAGTACTTC. Translation gives CASSLEASGLAGETYEQYF.

There are a few counts of this clone. The genes are TRBV5-6 and TRBJ1-3, with 7 bases that match TRBD1. CDR1 and CDR2 (germline): SGHDT, YYEEEE. The junction had 3 bases not matched to a gene; V was cut back by 0 bases and J by 3 bases. The CDR3 loop spans 15 amino acids. This CDR3 is CASSLDRGHGNTIYF. The CDR3 DNA follows: TGTGCCAGCAGCTTGGATAGGGGGCATGGAAACACCATATATTTT.

J is TRBJ2-3 and V is TRBV6-1; D might be TRBD1 (6 bases). Between the trimmed V and J ends, which lost 6 bases and 0 bases, there was a span of 13 bases. The CDR3 contains 15 residues. Germline assignment: CDR1 MNHNS and CDR2 SASEGT. The CDR3 here is CASRPGTYSTDTQYF. CDR3 nucleotides: TGTGCCAGCAGGCCCGGGACATATAGCACAGATACGCAGTATTTT.

The genes are TRBV4-3 and TRBJ1-1; no clear D gene. This CDR3 contains 15 residues. Between the trimmed V and J ends, which lost 1 base and 0 bases, there was a span of 9 bases. The germline V gene encodes CDR1 LGHNA and CDR2 YSLEER. The CDR3 here is CASSQGTVMNTEAFF. CDR3 coding DNA: TGCGCCAGCAGCCAAGGGACTGTTATGAACACTGAAGCTTTCTTT.

This clone was seen a handful of times. The genes are TRBV9 and TRBJ2-5; D remains unclear. CDR1 and CDR2 (germline): SGDLS, YYNGEE. Trimming removed 4 bases from V and 0 bases from J, with 10 bases in between. The CDR3 length is 14 residues. CDR3 amino acids: CASSSMGYQETQYF. The CDR3, as DNA: TGTGCCAGCAGCTCAATGGGCTACCAAGAGACCCAGTACTTC.

The chain joins TRBV9 to TRBJ2-1; TRBD2 matches at 11 bases. J gave up 10 bases and V 4 bases, and 10 bases lay outside the gene matches. CDR1 SGDLS and CDR2 YYNGEE come from the germline V gene. CDR3 length: 15 residues. The DNA of the CDR3 is TGTGCCAGCAGCTTGATAGCGGGGGGGCCCGGGGAGCAGTTCTTC. Translation gives CASSLIAGGPGEQFF.